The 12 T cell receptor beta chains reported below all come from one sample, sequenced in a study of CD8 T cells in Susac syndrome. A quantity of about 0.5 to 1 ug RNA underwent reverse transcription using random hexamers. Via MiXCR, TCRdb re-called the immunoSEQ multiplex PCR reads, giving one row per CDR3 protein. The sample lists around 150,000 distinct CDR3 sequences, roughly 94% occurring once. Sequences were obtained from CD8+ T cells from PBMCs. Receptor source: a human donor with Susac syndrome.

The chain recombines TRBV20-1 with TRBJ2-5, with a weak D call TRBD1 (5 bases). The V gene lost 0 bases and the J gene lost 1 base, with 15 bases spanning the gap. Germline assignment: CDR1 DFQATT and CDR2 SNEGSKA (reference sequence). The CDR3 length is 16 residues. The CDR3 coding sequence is TGCAGTGCTAGAGATGGCAGGGTGGGATTCCAAGAGACCCAGTACTTC. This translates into CSARDGRVGFQETQYF.

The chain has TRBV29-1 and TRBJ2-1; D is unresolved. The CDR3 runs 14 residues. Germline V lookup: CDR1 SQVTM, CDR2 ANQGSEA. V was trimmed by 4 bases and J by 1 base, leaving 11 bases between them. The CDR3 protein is CSVVSAGSYNEQFF. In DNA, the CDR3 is TGCAGCGTTGTGTCAGCAGGATCCTACAATGAGCAGTTCTTC.

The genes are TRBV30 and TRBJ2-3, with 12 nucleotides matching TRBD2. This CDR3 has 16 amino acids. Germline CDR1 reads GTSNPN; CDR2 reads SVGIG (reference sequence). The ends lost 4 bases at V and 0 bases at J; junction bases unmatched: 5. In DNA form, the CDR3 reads TGTGCCTGGAATCCCGGGACTAGCGGGAGCACAGATACGCAGTATTTT. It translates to CAWNPGTSGSTDTQYF. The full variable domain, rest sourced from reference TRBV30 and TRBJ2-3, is SQTIHQWPATLVQPVGSPLSLECTVEGTSNPNLYWYRQAAGRGLQLLFYSVGIGQISSEVPQNLSASRPQDRQFILSSKKLLLSDSGFYLCAWNPGTSGSTDTQYFGPGTRLTVL.

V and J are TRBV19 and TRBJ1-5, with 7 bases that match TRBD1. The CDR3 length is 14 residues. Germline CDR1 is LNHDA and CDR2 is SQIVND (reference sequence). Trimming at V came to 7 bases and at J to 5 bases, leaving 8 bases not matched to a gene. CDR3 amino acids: CASMKGGDYQPQHF. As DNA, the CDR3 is TGTGCCAGTATGAAAGGGGGCGATTATCAGCCCCAGCATTTT.

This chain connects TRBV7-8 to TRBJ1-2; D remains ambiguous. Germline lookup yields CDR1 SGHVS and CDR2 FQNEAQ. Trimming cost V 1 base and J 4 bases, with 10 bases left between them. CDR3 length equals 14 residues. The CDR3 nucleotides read TGTGCCAGCAGCTTAGTGGTGGCCAGCTATGGCTACACCTTC. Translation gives CASSLVVASYGYTF.

CDR3 sequence: CASRPGGSGNTIYF. The CDR3 DNA reads as TGTGCCAGCAGGCCCGGGGGCTCTGGAAACACCATATATTTT. V usage is TRBV27 and J usage is TRBJ1-3; D might be TRBD1 (5 bases). Germline V gene lookup returns CDR1 MNHEY and CDR2 SMNVEV (reference sequence). The CDR3 contains 14 residues. V was clipped by 6 bases and J by 0 bases, with 9 bases between them.

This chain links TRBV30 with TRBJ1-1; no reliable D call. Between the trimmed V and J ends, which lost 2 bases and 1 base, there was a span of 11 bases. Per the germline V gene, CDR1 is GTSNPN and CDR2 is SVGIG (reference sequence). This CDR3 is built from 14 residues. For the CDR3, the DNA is TGTGCCTGGAGTTCCCGGGCCTGGAACACTGAAGCTTTCTTT. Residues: CAWSSRAWNTEAFF.

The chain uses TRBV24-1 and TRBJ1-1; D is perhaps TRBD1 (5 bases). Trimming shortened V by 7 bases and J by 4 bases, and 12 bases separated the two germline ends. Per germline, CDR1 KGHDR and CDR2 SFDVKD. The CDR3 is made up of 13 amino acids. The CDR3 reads CATSPSGGTEAFF. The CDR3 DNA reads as TGTGCCACCAGCCCTAGCGGGGGCACTGAAGCTTTCTTT.

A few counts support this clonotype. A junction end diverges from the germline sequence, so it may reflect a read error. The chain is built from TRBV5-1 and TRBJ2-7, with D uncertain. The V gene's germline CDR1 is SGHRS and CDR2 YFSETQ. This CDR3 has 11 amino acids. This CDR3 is CASSLGNEQYF. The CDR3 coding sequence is TGTGCCAGCAGTTTAGGGAACGAGCAGTACTTC.

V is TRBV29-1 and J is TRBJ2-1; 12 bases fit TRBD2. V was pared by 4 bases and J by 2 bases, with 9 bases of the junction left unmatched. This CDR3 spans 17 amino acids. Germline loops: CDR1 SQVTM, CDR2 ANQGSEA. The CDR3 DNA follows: TGCAGCGTTGCTAGCGGGAGGGCCTGGAACCCCTACAATGAGCAGTTCTTC. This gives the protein CSVASGRAWNPYNEQFF.

In nucleotides, the CDR3 is TGTGCCAGCAGTGCACTATTTAATCAGCCCCAGCATTTT. Translating gives CASSALFNQPQHF. The chain uses TRBV27 and TRBJ1-5; D uncertain. Trimming stripped 5 bases from V and 4 bases from J, with 9 bases between. The CDR3 runs 13 residues. Looked up from germline, CDR1 is MNHEY and CDR2 is SMNVEV (reference sequence).

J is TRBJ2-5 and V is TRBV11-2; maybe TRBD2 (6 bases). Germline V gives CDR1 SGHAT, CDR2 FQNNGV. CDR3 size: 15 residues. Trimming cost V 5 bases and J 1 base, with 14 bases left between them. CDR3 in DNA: TGTGCCAGCAGCCCTCGGGACTGGATCCAAGAGACCCAGTACTTC. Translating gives CASSPRDWIQETQYF. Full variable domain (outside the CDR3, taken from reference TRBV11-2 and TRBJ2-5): EAGVAQSPRYKIIEKRQSVAFWCNPISGHATLYWYQQILGQGPKLLIQFQNNGVVDDSQLPKDRFSAERLKGVDSTLKIQPAKLEDSAVYLCASSPRDWIQETQYFGPGTRLLVL.